The rows below give T cell receptor beta chains drawn from one sample of a study of T cell responses to AZD1222 COVID-19 vaccine. Here immunoSEQ multiplex PCR was the method, and the copy in TCRdb shows in-frame clones only, minus some. The top ten hold 5.5% to 8% of the sample, which has about 150,000 clones, approximately 91% seen once. Specimen: peripheral blood, collected after recovery from COVID-19. The receptors were sampled from an adult who had recovered from COVID-19. The CDR3 runs from the conserved cysteine through the conserved F or W. A D gene is named only where the DNA matches it firmly. Only part of the rows carry a size: once, few, many, or a class if the clone is expanded.

j_call	clone_size	v_call	d_call	cdr3_aa	cdr3_nt
TRBJ1-2	-	TRBV5-1	-	CASSLEGLLPDGYTF	TGCGCCAGCAGCTTGGAGGGCCTCCTTCCAGATGGCTACACCTTC
TRBJ2-3	-	TRBV28	-	CASSLQGRTDTQYF	TGTGCCAGCAGTTTACAGGGCCGCACAGATACGCAGTATTTT
TRBJ2-3	-	TRBV9	TRBD2	CASSVATTSGVNTQYF	TGTGCCAGCAGCGTAGCTACGACTAGCGGGGTAAATACGCAGTATTTT
TRBJ2-3	few	TRBV5-1	-	CASSLITGADTQYF	TGCGCCAGCAGCTTGATTACGGGCGCAGATACGCAGTATTTT
TRBJ1-2	-	TRBV19	TRBD1	CASSIEARGLRYGYTF	TGTGCCAGTAGTATAGAGGCCAGGGGGCTCAGATATGGCTACACCTTC
TRBJ2-7	-	TRBV3-1/TRBV3-2	TRBD2	CASSQATSGLSYEQYF	TGTGCCAGCAGCCAGGCAACTAGCGGGCTCTCCTACGAGCAGTACTTC
TRBJ2-5	-	TRBV7-9	TRBD2	CASSPRREPGLAVQETQYF	TGTGCCAGCAGCCCACGTAGGGAGCCGGGACTAGCGGTCCAAGAGACCCAGTACTTC
TRBJ1-1	-	TRBV13	-	CASSLGSAKNTEAFF	TGTGCCAGCAGCTTAGGGTCGGCCAAGAACACTGAAGCTTTCTTT
TRBJ1-5	-	TRBV2	-	CASSAYRDNQPQHF	TGTGCCAGCAGTGCCTACAGAGACAATCAGCCCCAGCATTTT
TRBJ2-7	-	TRBV27	-	CASSRRLTSEGGYEQYF	TGTGCCAGCAGTCGACGACTCACAAGCGAAGGTGGCTACGAGCAGTACTTC
TRBJ1-1	-	TRBV15	-	CATSRAGGASTEAFF	TGTGCCACCAGCAGGGCGGGGGGTGCTAGCACTGAAGCTTTCTTT
TRBJ2-1	once	TRBV19	TRBD1	CASSATDRSFLKFF	TGTGCCAGTAGTGCCACGGACAGGTCGTTCCTTAAGTTCTTC
TRBJ1-4	once	TRBV7-2	-	CASSLTLSPSGEKLFF	TGTGCCAGCAGCTTAACCCTCTCTCCCTCGGGTGAAAAACTGTTTTTT
TRBJ1-6	once	TRBV2	TRBD1	CASSEEGGGVNSPLHF	TGTGCCAGCAGTGAAGAGGGAGGGGGCGTGAATTCACCCCTCCACTTT
TRBJ2-7	-	TRBV7-6	TRBD1	CASSSGDRYHEQYF	TGTGCCAGCAGCTCTGGGGACAGGTACCACGAGCAGTACTTC
TRBJ1-1	-	TRBV5-6	-	CASSSTDNLEAFF	TGTGCCAGCAGCTCGACAGACAACTTAGAAGCTTTCTTT
TRBJ2-7	-	TRBV12-5	-	CASGLEWGDEQYF	TGTGCTAGTGGTTTGGAATGGGGTGACGAGCAGTACTTC
TRBJ1-1	-	TRBV3-1/TRBV3-2	TRBD1	CASSQESGQVFMNTEAFF	TGTGCCAGCAGCCAAGAATCAGGACAGGTTTTCATGAACACTGAAGCTTTCTTT
TRBJ1-5	-	TRBV19	-	CASKGWGQSNQPQHF	TGTGCCAGTAAGGGGTGGGGGCAGAGCAATCAGCCCCAGCATTTT
TRBJ2-1	once	TRBV3-1/TRBV3-2	TRBD2	CASSQARGTYNEQFF	TGTGCCAGCAGCCAAGCGCGGGGGACCTACAATGAGCAGTTCTTC
TRBJ2-1	once	TRBV2	-	CASSQSGPTYNEQFF	TGTGCCAGCAGTCAAAGCGGGCCTACCTACAATGAGCAGTTCTTC
TRBJ1-4	-	TRBV2	TRBD1	CASSRQQGTVEKLFF	TGTGCCAGCAGTCGCCAACAGGGGACTGTAGAAAAACTGTTTTTT
TRBJ1-5	-	TRBV2	-	CASIRDGSFSNQPQHF	TGTGCCAGCATCCGGGACGGAAGTTTTAGCAATCAGCCCCAGCATTTT
TRBJ1-1	-	TRBV4-2	-	CASSQEIAGGTEAFF	TGTGCCAGCAGCCAAGAAATTGCAGGAGGCACTGAAGCTTTCTTT
TRBJ1-1	-	TRBV6-5	-	CASSYFTGSEAFF	TGTGCCAGCAGTTATTTTACAGGGTCTGAAGCTTTCTTT
TRBJ2-1	once	TRBV27	TRBD2	CASRGREVISYNEQFF	TGTGCCAGCAGGGGGAGGGAGGTAATTAGTTACAATGAGCAGTTCTTC
TRBJ2-4	few	TRBV6-2/TRBV6-3	-	CASSPPAVAKNIQYF	TGTGCCAGCAGTCCCCCGGCCGTAGCCAAAAACATTCAGTACTTC
TRBJ2-7	-	TRBV18	TRBD2	CASSPGGSPYYEQYF	TGTGCCAGCTCACCTGGCGGGAGCCCCTACTACGAGCAGTACTTC
TRBJ2-1	once	TRBV3-1/TRBV3-2	TRBD1	CASSPLRQGATEQFF	TGTGCCAGCAGCCCCCTACGGCAGGGGGCGACTGAGCAGTTCTTC
TRBJ2-1	-	TRBV3-1/TRBV3-2	-	CASSQDPYFNEQFF	TGTGCCAGCAGCCAAGATCCTTACTTCAATGAGCAGTTCTTC
TRBJ1-3	-	TRBV5-1	-	CASSLQGHSGNTIYF	TGCGCCAGCAGCTTGCAGGGGCACTCTGGAAACACCATATATTTT
TRBJ2-1	-	TRBV4-2	TRBD2	CASSHFQGLAGGSSYNEQFF	TGTGCCAGCAGTCATTTCCAGGGACTAGCGGGAGGGAGCTCCTACAATGAGCAGTTCTTC
TRBJ1-6	-	TRBV28	TRBD1	CASTHQGQGVSPLHF	TGTGCCAGCACCCACCAAGGACAGGGGGTTTCACCCCTCCACTTT
TRBJ2-3	-	TRBV9	-	CASSVRPRLPAGTDTQYF	TGTGCCAGCAGCGTACGCCCCAGACTCCCGGCCGGCACAGATACGCAGTATTTT
TRBJ2-1	-	TRBV10-3	-	CATRIDSLQFF	TGTGCCACCAGGATTGACAGTCTCCAGTTCTTC
TRBJ2-1	once	TRBV4-2	TRBD1	CASSQINRGPSYNEQFF	TGTGCCAGCAGCCAGATTAACAGGGGCCCTTCCTACAATGAGCAGTTCTTC
TRBJ2-2	-	TRBV19	-	CASSISTANTGELFF	TGTGCCAGTAGTATCTCTACCGCGAACACCGGGGAGCTGTTTTTT
TRBJ2-1	-	TRBV29-1	TRBD2	CSVEEWRENEQFF	TGCAGCGTTGAAGAATGGCGGGAGAATGAGCAGTTCTTC
TRBJ2-5	once	TRBV5-1	-	CASSSVSGLETQYF	TGCGCCAGCAGCTCGGTCTCGGGACTGGAGACCCAGTACTTC
TRBJ2-6	-	TRBV19	TRBD1	CASRTSQGAGANVLTF	TGTGCCAGTAGGACCTCTCAGGGGGCTGGGGCCAACGTCCTGACTTTC
TRBJ1-1	-	TRBV3-1/TRBV3-2	-	CASSQGWGDTEAFF	TGTGCCAGCAGCCAAGGTTGGGGGGACACTGAAGCTTTCTTT
TRBJ1-1	-	TRBV20-1	-	CSARENTEAFF	TGCAGTGCTAGAGAAAACACTGAAGCTTTCTTT